Presented here are 32 T cell receptor beta chains from one specimen sequenced in a study of blood T cell repertoires in COVID-19. Using immunoSEQ multiplex PCR, the repertoire was profiled, and TCRdb retains in-frame clones only, with some absent. The table includes some 15,000 clones, roughly four fifths detected once. The sample comprised peripheral blood. All receptors derive from a woman in her 70s with active COVID-19.

V and J are TRBV29-1 and TRBJ1-2; maybe TRBD1 (5 bases). The germline V gene has CDR1 SQVTM and CDR2 ANQGSEA. The length of the CDR3 is 16 residues. Trimming cost V 0 bases and J 7 bases, with 21 bases left between them. DNA of the CDR3: TGCAGCGTTGAAGATCGAGGGACTAAGCCCCGCAGTGGCTACACCTTC. Translated: CSVEDRGTKPRSGYTF.

This chain uses TRBV6-6 with TRBJ1-5, with D possibly being TRBD1 (6 bases). V was trimmed by 5 bases and J by 4 bases, leaving 24 bases between them. Germline V gene lookup returns CDR1 MNHNY and CDR2 SVGAGI (reference sequence). The CDR3 extends over 18 amino acids. CDR3 nucleotides: TGTGCCAGCAGTCAACTCGCAGGGGCCTCGCCCCTTAATCAGCCCCAGCATTTT. Its protein product is CASSQLAGASPLNQPQHF.

V gene TRBV4-1 combines with J gene TRBJ1-2; TRBD1 is a possible D gene (5 bases). This CDR3 has 12 amino acids. Germline V lookup: CDR1 MGHRA, CDR2 YSYEKL. Between the trimmed V and J ends, which lost 0 bases and 12 bases, there was a span of 11 bases. This CDR3 is CASSQEGLGHTF. CDR3 nucleotides: TGCGCCAGCAGCCAAGAAGGGCTGGGGCACACCTTC.

The chain uses TRBV7-2 and TRBJ2-1, with 7 bases lining up with TRBD2. V trimming: 4 bases; J trimming: 9 bases; junction bases outside the gene matches: 3. Germline assignment: CDR1 SGHTA and CDR2 FQGNSA. The length of the CDR3 is 12 residues. For the CDR3, the DNA is TGTGCCAGCAGCTCTCCGGGGGGTGAGCAGTTCTTC. Its translation: CASSSPGGEQFF. Using reference TRBV7-2 and TRBJ2-1 for the parts outside the CDR3, the full variable domain is GAGVSQSPSNKVTEKGKDVELRCDPISGHTALYWYRQSLGQGLEFLIYFQGNSAPDKSGLPSDRFSAERTGGSVSTLTIQRTQQEDSAVYLCASSSPGGEQFFGPGTRLTVL.

A single count supports this clone. The chain uses TRBV14 and TRBJ2-5, with 10 bases that match TRBD2. Germline V gene sequence: CDR1 SGHDN, CDR2 FVKESK. This CDR3 has 16 amino acids. Germline trimming cut 3 bases from V and 2 bases from J; bases unmatched to any gene: 6. This CDR3 reads CASSHTSGAPQETQYF. The CDR3 DNA sequence: TGTGCCAGCAGCCATACTAGCGGGGCGCCGCAAGAGACCCAGTACTTC.

The V and J genes are TRBV2 and TRBJ2-2; unclear D gene. CDR1 and CDR2 (germline): SNHLY, FYNNEI. V was cut by 4 bases and J by 4 bases, with 10 bases left in between. This CDR3 has 14 amino acids. The CDR3 protein is CASSAKRITGELFF. For the CDR3, the DNA is TGTGCCAGCAGTGCAAAGCGCATCACCGGGGAGCTGTTTTTT.

This chain joins TRBV18 and TRBJ2-2; 7 bases agree with TRBD2. Germline-derived CDR1 and CDR2 are KGHSH and LQKENI. V trimming: 5 bases; J trimming: 1 base; junction bases outside the gene matches: 16. This CDR3 is built from 19 residues. The CDR3 sequence is CASSNRASASGRNTGELFF. Written as DNA, the CDR3 is TGTGCCAGCTCAAACCGAGCCTCAGCTAGCGGAAGGAACACCGGGGAGCTGTTTTTT.

This chain links TRBV29-1 with TRBJ2-2; 9 bases fit TRBD1. The V segment lost 4 bases and the J segment 4 bases; nucleotides outside the gene matches: 4. The CDR3 is made up of 14 amino acids. In germline, CDR1 is SQVTM, CDR2 ANQGSEA. This CDR3 is CSVVRTGVTGELFF. CDR3 nucleotide sequence: TGCAGCGTTGTCCGGACAGGGGTCACCGGGGAGCTGTTTTTT.

V is TRBV7-9 and J is TRBJ2-1, with 7 bases that match TRBD2. The V and J ends lost 1 base and 2 bases, in that order; junction bases with no gene match: 8. The length of the CDR3 is 17 residues. Germline V CDR1 and CDR2: SEHNR, FQNEAQ (reference sequence). The CDR3 DNA is TGTGCCAGCAGCTTAGGAGGTGCGGGGGTTACCTACAATGAGCAGTTCTTC. Its translation: CASSLGGAGVTYNEQFF. The variable domain in full, completed from reference TRBV7-9 and TRBJ2-1, reads DTGVSQNPRHKITKRGQNVTFRCDPISEHNRLYWYRQTLGQGPEFLTYFQNEAQLEKSRLLSDRFSAERPKGSFSTLEIQRTEQGDSAMYLCASSLGGAGVTYNEQFFGPGTRLTVL.

The rearrangement links TRBV28 to TRBJ2-3, with 10 bases identical to TRBD2. The CDR3 runs 12 residues. The J segment lost 15 bases and the V segment lost 5 bases, leaving 8 bases of the junction unmatched. CDR1 and CDR2 (germline): MDHEN, SYDVKM. CDR3 in DNA: TGTGCCAGCAGTGTACTTAGCGGGGGGCACTATTTT. Encoded protein: CASSVLSGGHYF.

This chain connects TRBV5-4 to TRBJ2-1, with 13 bases that match TRBD2. The CDR3 runs to 16 residues. Germline CDR1 is SGHNT and CDR2 is YYREEE (reference sequence). V gave up 5 bases and J gave up 4 bases; unmatched junction bases: 6. In DNA, the CDR3 is TGTGCCAGCAGATTTGGACTAGCGGGAGAGTACAATGAGCAGTTCTTC. Residues: CASRFGLAGEYNEQFF.

This clone was counted only a few times. The gene calls are TRBV2 and TRBJ1-1; D remains ambiguous. Trimming cost V 1 base and J 4 bases, with 7 bases left between them. The CDR3 runs 13 residues. Germline CDR1 is SNHLY and CDR2 is FYNNEI. For the CDR3, the DNA is TGTGCCAGCAGTGAAGTTGAGGGCACTGAAGCTTTCTTT. This encodes CASSEVEGTEAFF.

V gene TRBV6-5 combines with J gene TRBJ2-5; TRBD2 agrees at 9 bases. There are 13 residues in the CDR3. With V trimmed by 4 bases and J by 5 bases, 2 bases remained unmatched. Per germline, CDR1 MNHEY and CDR2 SVGAGI. The CDR3 sequence is CASSWREGETQYF. The CDR3 region has the DNA TGTGCCAGCAGTTGGCGGGAGGGGGAGACCCAGTACTTC.

This clone showed up just once. V is TRBV6-1 and J is TRBJ1-5; 8 nucleotides align to TRBD1. Germline assignment: CDR1 MNHNS and CDR2 SASEGT. V was pared by 4 bases and J by 4 bases, with 15 bases of the junction left unmatched. The CDR3 is 18 amino acids. The CDR3 DNA reads as TGTGCCAGCAGTGGAACAGGGGGGCACCCTCTATTTAATCAGCCCCAGCATTTT. Amino acids: CASSGTGGHPLFNQPQHF.

The genes are TRBV6-2 or TRBV6-3 and TRBJ2-1, with a tentative D call TRBD1 (8 bases). The CDR3 runs 16 residues. CDR1 MNHEY and CDR2 SVGEGT come from the germline V gene. The germline V and J ends were trimmed by 5 bases and 6 bases, with 20 bases remaining between them. CDR3 DNA: TGTGCCAGCAGTCCGCCCTCCAACAGGGGGGGCAATGAGCAGTTCTTC. Its protein product is CASSPPSNRGGNEQFF.

The chain joins TRBV10-2 to TRBJ1-1, with D hard to call. This CDR3 region has 12 residues. The germline CDR1 and CDR2 sequences are WSHSY and SAAADI. Between the trimmed V and J ends, which lost 3 bases and 7 bases, there was a span of 9 bases. CDR3: CASSDTALEAFF. CDR3 sequence (DNA): TGCGCCAGCAGTGATACAGCCCTTGAAGCTTTCTTT.

The chain combines TRBV4-2 with TRBJ2-7; perhaps TRBD1 as D (6 bases). V lost 6 bases and J 5 bases, leaving 14 bases between the germline ends. Germline CDR1 LGHNA, CDR2 YNFKEQ. This CDR3 comprises 13 residues. The DNA for the CDR3 is TGTGCCAGCAGTAGGGAGAAGGGGGACGAGCAGTACTTC. Its translation: CASSREKGDEQYF.

The gene calls are TRBV19 and TRBJ2-3; maybe TRBD2 (6 bases). Germline values: CDR1 LNHDA, CDR2 SQIVND (reference sequence). The CDR3 is made up of 16 amino acids. V gave up 2 bases and J gave up 2 bases, with 14 bases separating them. CDR3 DNA: TGTGCCAGTAGTATATATCGGGGACTCAACACAGATACGCAGTATTTT. This encodes CASSIYRGLNTDTQYF.

This rearrangement joins TRBV27 to TRBJ2-1; 10 nucleotides match TRBD1. The CDR3 contains 15 residues. With 6 bases clipped from V and 9 bases from J, the junction kept 11 bases outside the gene matches. Germline V lookup: CDR1 MNHEY, CDR2 SMNVEV (reference sequence). The CDR3 nucleotides are TGTGCCAGCAGGAAAGAGGGACAGGGGTATAGTGAGCAGTTCTTC. Protein: CASRKEGQGYSEQFF.

The chain is built from TRBV7-6 and TRBJ2-5, with 12 bases lining up with TRBD2. This CDR3 spans 18 amino acids. The V gene end was trimmed by 1 base and the J gene end by 1 base; junction bases not matched to a gene: 7. Germline V gene sequence: CDR1 SGHVS, CDR2 FNYEAQ. The CDR3 reads CASSLERTSGRIQETQYF. The DNA of the CDR3 is TGTGCCAGCAGCTTAGAACGCACTAGCGGGAGGATCCAAGAGACCCAGTACTTC.

CDR3 nucleotides: TGTGCCACCAGTCCCGGATTACGTCGGGACAATGAGCAGTTCTTC. The encoded protein is CATSPGLRRDNEQFF. This rearrangement joins TRBV24-1 to TRBJ2-1; D ambiguous. The germline V gene encodes CDR1 KGHDR and CDR2 SFDVKD. V was clipped by 6 bases and J by 5 bases, with 16 bases between them. There are 15 residues in the CDR3.

This rearrangement joins TRBV18 to TRBJ1-1, with a weak D call TRBD1 (5 bases). V was shortened by 6 bases and J by 1 base, with 12 bases between the two germline ends. CDR1 is KGHSH and CDR2 is LQKENI in the germline V gene. The CDR3 spans 14 residues. This CDR3 is CASSGGGWNTEAFF. The CDR3 DNA follows: TGTGCCAGCTCCGGGGGGGGTTGGAACACTGAAGCTTTCTTT.

This clone was seen a few times. V gene TRBV4-3 combines with J gene TRBJ2-1; 7 bases line up with TRBD1. Germline V gives CDR1 LGHNA, CDR2 YSLEER. This CDR3 is built from 15 residues. V shed 0 bases, J shed 3 bases, and the junction held 2 bases outside the gene matches. CDR3 coding DNA: TGCGCCAGCAGCCAAGATAGGGGGCTCTACAATGAGCAGTTCTTC. Translation: CASSQDRGLYNEQFF.

The rearrangement uses TRBV7-8 and TRBJ2-7, with a weak D call TRBD2 (6 bases). Germline V CDR1 and CDR2: SGHVS, FQNEAQ. Trimming shortened V by 7 bases and J by 3 bases, and 10 bases separated the two germline ends. The CDR3 sequence is 12 residues long. CDR3 nucleotide sequence: TGTGCCAGCACTCTGGGGGGCTACGAGCAGTACTTC. Translating gives CASTLGGYEQYF.

The chain recombines TRBV10-3 with TRBJ2-7; 8 nucleotides align to TRBD1. The V gene end was trimmed by 11 bases and the J gene end by 3 bases; junction bases not matched to a gene: 6. The CDR3 sequence is 12 residues long. The germline CDR1 and CDR2 sequences are ENHRY and SYGVKD. CDR3 sequence reads: CAVGQGLYEQYF. Written as DNA, the CDR3 is TGTGCCGTAGGACAGGGCCTCTACGAGCAGTACTTC.

V and J are TRBV28 and TRBJ1-4, with D perhaps matching TRBD1 (6 bases). The CDR3 contains 13 residues. Germline CDR1 and CDR2: MDHEN and SYDVKM. Trimming shortened V by 5 bases and J by 5 bases, and 9 bases separated the two germline ends. CDR3 bases: TGTGCCAGCAGTGGGGGCCTGAATGAAAAACTGTTTTTT. It encodes CASSGGLNEKLFF.

V and J are TRBV2 and TRBJ2-7; 7 bases map to TRBD1. Germline assignment: CDR1 SNHLY and CDR2 FYNNEI. V shed 4 bases, J shed 2 bases, and the junction held 2 bases outside the gene matches. The CDR3 extends over 13 amino acids. CDR3 residues: CASSGTGPYEQYF. In DNA, the CDR3 is TGTGCCAGCAGTGGGACAGGACCCTACGAGCAGTACTTC.

The chain employs TRBV6-2 or TRBV6-3 and TRBJ2-3; no reliable D call. Trimming took off 2 bases at V and 0 bases at J, with 9 bases between the two ends. This CDR3 contains 15 residues. Germline values: CDR1 MNHEY, CDR2 SVGEGT. The CDR3 DNA reads as TGTGCCAGCAGTTACAGCGTCGCTAGCACAGATACGCAGTATTTT. This translates into CASSYSVASTDTQYF.

This chain joins TRBV7-3 and TRBJ2-1; D call uncertain. V lost 1 base, J lost 2 bases, and 12 bases lay in between. The germline gives CDR1 SGHTA, CDR2 FQGTGA. This CDR3 has 16 amino acids. In nucleotides, the CDR3 is TGTGCCAGCAGCTTAAGTACCAGGAAGACCTACAATGAGCAGTTCTTC. Amino acid sequence: CASSLSTRKTYNEQFF.

V usage is TRBV18 and J usage is TRBJ2-4; 9 bases are a match to TRBD1. The CDR3 consists of 18 residues. Germline assignment: CDR1 KGHSH and CDR2 LQKENI. V gave up 0 bases and J gave up 5 bases; unmatched junction bases: 11. The CDR3 coding sequence is TGTGCCAGCTCACCACCAGAGTTTTACAGGGGGCGGGAAAACATTCAGTACTTC. Protein product: CASSPPEFYRGRENIQYF.

V gene TRBV7-2 combines with J gene TRBJ2-7; 11 positions match TRBD2. The CDR3 spans 19 residues. V lost 3 bases to trimming and J lost 4 bases; unmatched junction nucleotides: 17. The germline gives CDR1 SGHTA, CDR2 FQGNSA. The CDR3 DNA sequence: TGTGCCAGCAGCTTCTCCGGGACTAGCGGATTTTTACGGGTTTACGAGCAGTACTTC. Translated: CASSFSGTSGFLRVYEQYF.

V is TRBV12-3 or TRBV12-4 and J is TRBJ2-5; D unclear. This CDR3 is 11 amino acids long. Trimming cost V 5 bases and J 2 bases, with 3 bases left between them. In DNA form, the CDR3 reads TGTGCCAGCAGTCTACAAGAGACCCAGTACTTC. Translated: CASSLQETQYF.